Reported below is one TCR beta chain. Its matching antigen is unknown. This sample was included in a study of post-analysis software for immune sequencing data. Study as a whole: Recorded subtypes: relapsing-remitting, secondary progressive, progressive-relapsing; some patients unannotated.

The CDR3 covers 16 residues. Germline lookup yields CDR1 MDHEN and CDR2 SYDVKM. Trimming left V 5 bases short and J 2 bases short, with 19 bases between. Sequencing libraries made from TCR beta cDNA carried unique molecular identifiers. TCRdb analysed the PCR reads with MiXCR anew, one entry per CDR3 protein. The data contain 350,000 to 500,000 distinct CDR3 sequences, approximately 37% of them seen just once; the ten biggest clones take up roughly 8.2%. Points from the study as a whole: Roughly five TRBV segments, including TRBV5-6, TRBV5-1 and TRBV20-1, were more frequent in patients than controls.

The sequencing sample was made of blood. This sequence originates from a girl aged 2 to 10 with multiple sclerosis. The chain carries TRBV28 and TRBJ2-7; D not certain. CDR3 nucleotide sequence: TGTGCCAGCAGTCCTGTCGTTTTCAGACAAACCTACGAGCAGTACTTC. Translated, it gives CASSPVVFRQTYEQYF.